This T cell receptor (beta chain) came from a study of blood T cell repertoires in COVID-19. On the study more broadly: Samples of COVID-19 (acute and convalescent) were obtained from the United States, Italy and Spain.

CDR3 length: 15 residues. The germline V and J ends were trimmed by 5 bases and 2 bases, with 15 bases remaining between them. Germline-derived CDR1 and CDR2 are SNHLY and FYNNEI. Under the authors' procedure: Nucleated cell number was recorded as an estimate derived from reference gene primer amplification. Clones were read by immunoSEQ multiplex PCR, and TCRdb kept only the in-frame ones, dropping some. The DNA was the basis for D and trimming; V, J and clone size are from that table. The sample contains about 180,000 clones, 84% of which appear only once. The genes are TRBV2 and TRBJ1-2; D possibly corresponds to TRBD1 (6 bases). Material: PBMCs or T cells enriched from blood (not recorded which). The TCR sequence derives from a man aged 45-60 years who had recovered from COVID-19. Written as DNA, the CDR3 is TGTGCCAGCAGTCCCAGGGATGGACAGAACTATGGCTACACCTTC. Its protein is CASSPRDGQNYGYTF.